This record covers a single T cell receptor beta chain. What it binds is not known. This sample was taken from a study of cytomegalovirus exposure and HLA in healthy donors. Study outcomes and limitations: Testing in vitro showed three CMV-associated chains specific for CMV antigens. Later examination showed HLA-associated TCR beta chains had greater clonal expansion than equally common others. A missense DCLRE1C variant was associated with V- and J-gene trimming of TCR beta chains in a later analysis, and an independent cohort replicated the association.

CDR3 length: 20 residues. V was clipped by 8 bases and J by 1 base, with 27 bases between them. Germline CDR1 is MRHNA and CDR2 is SNTAGT. PCR employed 60 Vbeta and 13 Jbeta primers. Only in-frame clones appear in the TCRdb table, and some are missing; sequencing was by immunoSEQ multiplex PCR. The table records approximately 130,000 clones, under 75% of them present only once. The sequenced sample consisted of PBMCs. V gene TRBV6-4 combines with J gene TRBJ1-6; TRBD1 might be the D (5 bases). The source is a woman between 40 and 50 years old in good health and CMV-seronegative. Here the CDR3 reads CASSARGRVPEGSYNSPLHF. CDR3 bases: TGTGCCAGCTCGGCTAGGGGAAGGGTCCCCGAAGGGTCCTATAATTCACCCCTCCACTTT.